The 9 T cell receptor beta chains in this list originate from one sample, sequenced in a study of T cells in Graves' hyperthyroidism and ophthalmopathy. RNA transcripts provided the source from which TCR beta CDR3 regions were amplified. Carried out on the TCR CDR3, a first-round RT-PCR used the HTBI primer set. TCRdb called the multiplex PCR reads again in MiXCR, with one record for every CDR3 protein. The table includes about 580,000 distinct CDR3 sequences, more than 11% detected once. Sequenced input: blood. The receptors were sampled from a woman in her twenties or thirties with Graves' hyperthyroidism that later progressed to Graves' ophthalmopathy.

The table lists this clonotype with a few counts. This may be a read error: a much more frequent sequence differs by one nucleotide. The rearrangement uses TRBV6-2 or TRBV6-3 and TRBJ2-1; perhaps TRBD2 as D (6 bases). From germline, CDR1 is MNHEY and CDR2 SVGEGT. Trimming stripped 7 bases from V and 5 bases from J, with 18 bases between. The CDR3 contains 15 residues. This CDR3 reads CASMPTGEAHNEQFF. For the CDR3, the DNA is TGTGCCAGCATGCCGACGGGGGAAGCCCACAATGAGCAGTTCTTC.

In its sample, this clonotype was seen many times. The chain employs TRBV12-3 or TRBV12-4 and TRBJ1-2, with D uncertain. The CDR3 is 14 amino acids. V was pared by 3 bases and J by 6 bases, with 14 bases between. CDR3 nucleotides: TGTGCCAGCAGTTTGGAGACACTCCAGGATGGCTACACCTTC. It codes for CASSLETLQDGYTF.

This chain joins TRBV19 and TRBJ1-5, with 8 bases identical to TRBD1. Germline assignment: CDR1 LNHDA and CDR2 SQIVND (reference sequence). The V gene end was trimmed by 7 bases and the J gene end by 0 bases; junction bases not matched to a gene: 5. The CDR3 length is 15 residues. CDR3 sequence reads: CASIRDRISNQPQHF. Here the CDR3 DNA reads TGTGCCAGTATTCGGGACAGGATTAGCAATCAGCCCCAGCATTTT.

This clonotype has only a few counts. This chain uses TRBV28 with TRBJ2-2; TRBD1 matches 11 bases. J gave up 7 bases and V 5 bases, and 3 bases lay outside the gene matches. CDR1 and CDR2 from the germline V gene are MDHEN and SYDVKM. The CDR3 is 14 amino acids. The CDR3 here is CASSGTGGNGELFF. CDR3 sequence (DNA): TGTGCCAGCAGTGGGACAGGGGGGAACGGGGAGCTGTTTTTT.

DNA for the CDR3: TGTGCCAGCAGCCCGCCCCGGGCGGCAAGCACCATATATTTT. It specifies CASSPPRAASTIYF. The chain has TRBV7-9 and TRBJ1-3; D remains unclear. The length of the CDR3 is 14 residues. Germline CDR1 reads SEHNR; CDR2 reads FQNEAQ (reference sequence). V was cut by 5 bases and J by 9 bases, with 17 bases left in between. Filled out from reference TRBV7-9 and TRBJ1-3, the complete variable domain reads DTGVSQNPRHKITKRGQNVTFRCDPISEHNRLYWYRQTLGQGPEFLTYFQNEAQLEKSRLLSDRFSAERPKGSFSTLEIQRTEQGDSAMYLCASSPPRAASTIYFGEGSWLTVV.

This clonotype was seen only a few times. The genes are TRBV5-6 and TRBJ2-4, with 7 bases identical to TRBD2. The CDR3 runs to 17 residues. The germline gives CDR1 SGHDT, CDR2 YYEEEE. The trim removed 3 bases at V and 0 bases at J, leaving 9 bases unmatched. The CDR3 DNA is TGTGCCAGCAGCTGGGGGAGCGGGACGCTAGCCAAAAACATTCAGTACTTC. This encodes CASSWGSGTLAKNIQYF.

This clonotype has at least ten counts. The chain is built from TRBV3-1 and TRBJ2-1; 15 bases align to TRBD2. Germline lookup yields CDR1 LGHDT and CDR2 YNNKEL (reference sequence). V shed 3 bases, J shed 7 bases, and the junction held 4 bases outside the gene matches. The length of the CDR3 is 16 residues. The CDR3 bases are TGTGCCAGCAGCCAGGCTGGGACTAGCGGGAGGAATGAGCAGTTCTTC. This gives the protein CASSQAGTSGRNEQFF.

The sample holds a few counts of this clonotype. This chain connects TRBV5-6 to TRBJ2-1; perhaps TRBD2 as D (6 bases). CDR1 and CDR2 (germline): SGHDT, YYEEEE. Trimming shortened V by 4 bases and J by 6 bases, and 11 bases separated the two germline ends. The CDR3 runs 13 residues. For the CDR3, the DNA is TGTGCCAGCAGCCGCGGGGTACTCAATGAGCAGTTCTTC. Its translation is CASSRGVLNEQFF.

This clonotype was counted at least ten times. The genes are TRBV7-2 and TRBJ1-4; D is unresolved. Trimming removed 1 base from V and 7 bases from J, with 13 bases in between. The germline V gene has CDR1 SGHTA and CDR2 FQGNSA. The CDR3 covers 15 residues. This chain's CDR3 is CASSLGFRDSEKLFF. The CDR3 nucleotides are TGTGCCAGCAGCTTAGGGTTTAGGGATTCTGAAAAACTGTTTTTT.